The next 23 T cell receptor beta chains were all read from a single sample in a study of regulatory T cells in long-lasting Graves disease (dated by TCRdb to the early 2020s). The intended sense of this specimen's time point label: newly diagnosed GD, antithyroid drugs for less than 3 months. For both TCR sequencing and RNA sequencing, RNA was extracted from PBMCs using TRIzol. Library generation was performed with multiplex PCR. TCRdb shows the sequencer as Illumina HiSeq 4000. To build TCR beta libraries, CDR3 regions were amplified by Arm-PCR using iRepertoire HTBI primers. TCRdb's own reprocessing of the public reads used fastp at Q25 and MiXCR and kept productive beta chains. Each CDR3 protein gets just one entry, which takes the most common genes and DNA from the rows behind it. The sample table contains approximately 490,000 distinct CDR3 sequences; only one count was recorded for about 16% of them. The ten largest clones take up 9% to 15% of the sample.

This sample also appeared in a second study, on T cells in Graves' hyperthyroidism and ophthalmopathy.

The specimen was peripheral blood mononuclear cells (PBMCs), collected at new diagnosis, from a patient treated with antithyroid drugs. The receptors come from a man aged 40-49 years with Graves disease. Donor details come from another sample of the same person, matched by shared clones.

This clonotype was seen repeatedly, ten times or more. V usage is TRBV29-1 and J usage is TRBJ2-7; D tentatively reads TRBD1 or TRBD2 (5 bases each). CDR3 length equals 14 residues. CDR1 SQVTM and CDR2 ANQGSEA come from the germline V gene. V was clipped by 0 bases and J by 3 bases, with 12 bases between them. For the CDR3, the DNA is TGCAGCGTTGAAGACAGGGAGTCCGTCTACGAGCAGTACTTC. It codes for CSVEDRESVYEQYF.

Many counts were recorded for this clonotype. V is TRBV5-1 and J is TRBJ1-2, with a tentative D call TRBD1 (5 bases). The CDR3 extends over 15 amino acids. V was clipped by 2 bases and J by 2 bases, with 13 bases between them. Germline V gene sequence: CDR1 SGHRS, CDR2 YFSETQ. This CDR3 reads CASSFGGTANYGYTF. Here the CDR3 DNA reads TGCGCCAGCAGCTTTGGGGGGACGGCAAACTATGGCTACACCTTC.

This clonotype was seen at least ten times. V usage is TRBV9 and J usage is TRBJ2-7; D possibly corresponds to TRBD1 (5 bases). Germline V gives CDR1 SGDLS, CDR2 YYNGEE. This CDR3 has 15 amino acids. V dropped 4 bases and J dropped 6 bases, with 20 bases sitting between them. The CDR3 bases are TGTGCCAGCAGCTCCCCAGGCAGGGCCGAAGTCGAGCAGTACTTC. This codes for CASSSPGRAEVEQYF.

J is TRBJ2-1 and V is TRBV5-6; D is perhaps TRBD2 (6 bases). In germline, CDR1 is SGHDT, CDR2 YYEEEE. This CDR3 region has 16 residues. The V end was cut by 4 bases, the J end by 0 bases, with 14 bases between. As DNA, the CDR3 is TGTGCCAGCAGCCAGGATAGCGGCAACTCCTACAATGAGCAGTTCTTC. Translated, it gives CASSQDSGNSYNEQFF. Full variable domain (rest looked up from reference TRBV5-6 and TRBJ2-1): DAGVTQSPTHLIKTRGQQVTLRCSPKSGHDTVSWYQQALGQGPQFIFQYYEEEERQRGNFPDRFSGHQFPNYSSELNVNALLLGDSALYLCASSQDSGNSYNEQFFGPGTRLTVL.

This clonotype appeared many times. This rearrangement joins TRBV28 to TRBJ2-7, with D unresolved. Germline loops: CDR1 MDHEN, CDR2 SYDVKM. The germline V and J ends were trimmed by 5 bases and 6 bases, with 11 bases remaining between them. The CDR3 contains 12 residues. In DNA form, the CDR3 reads TGTGCCAGCAGTCCCCCCCTCCCCGAGCAGTACTTC. Amino acids: CASSPPLPEQYF.

This clonotype was seen a few times. This could be a read error, since a much larger clone is one nucleotide away. The chain joins TRBV28 to TRBJ2-1; D remains ambiguous. This CDR3 contains 9 residues. Germline CDR1 MDHEN, CDR2 SYDVKM. CDR3 bases: TGTACCAGACGAGGTGAGCAGTTCTTC. Encoded protein: CTRRGEQFF.

This clonotype showed up many times. The V call is TRBV7-9, the J call TRBJ2-1, with 7 positions matching TRBD2. The CDR3 is 12 residues long. Trimming took 4 bases from V and 7 from J; bases not matched to a gene: 1. Germline CDR1 reads SEHNR; CDR2 reads FQNEAQ (reference sequence). The CDR3 here is CASSWGGNEQFF. CDR3 DNA sequence: TGTGCCAGCAGCTGGGGGGGTAATGAGCAGTTCTTC.

This clonotype was seen repeatedly, ten times or more. The J gene is TRBJ1-4, the V gene TRBV18, with D possibly TRBD1 on 5 matching bases. Germline V CDR1 and CDR2: KGHSH, LQKENI. The V end was cut by 6 bases, the J end by 0 bases, with 11 bases between. The CDR3 extends over 15 amino acids. As DNA, the CDR3 is TGTGCCAGCTCTCCGCAGGGCCCAACTAATGAAAAACTGTTTTTT. This encodes CASSPQGPTNEKLFF.

V usage is TRBV29-1 and J usage is TRBJ1-1; a possible D gene is TRBD1 (5 bases). Looked up from germline, CDR1 is SQVTM and CDR2 is ANQGSEA. The CDR3 is made up of 13 amino acids. The V end was cut by 7 bases, the J end by 0 bases, with 12 bases between. CDR3 in amino acids: CSADPRVNTEAFF. For the CDR3, the DNA is TGCAGCGCCGACCCCAGGGTGAACACTGAAGCTTTCTTT.

This clonotype was picked up a small number of times. This chain uses TRBV7-9 with TRBJ2-1; 9 bases line up with TRBD2. There are 14 residues in the CDR3. V dropped 3 bases and J dropped 8; count of bases not matched to a gene: 5. Germline CDR1 SEHNR, CDR2 FQNEAQ (reference sequence). This chain's CDR3 is CASSFRGGVDEQFF. The CDR3 bases are TGTGCCAGCAGCTTCCGCGGGGGGGTGGATGAGCAGTTCTTC.

This clonotype was detected ten times or more. The rearrangement links TRBV6-1 to TRBJ1-1, with D tentatively TRBD1 (6 bases). This CDR3 comprises 11 residues. The germline gives CDR1 MNHNS, CDR2 SASEGT. With 5 bases removed from V and 11 bases from J, the gap between germline ends came to 12 bases. CDR3 nucleotide sequence: TGTGCCAGCAGTCAGGGGTTGGACGCTTTCTTT. Its protein is CASSQGLDAFF.

At least ten counts were recorded for this clonotype. The chain carries TRBV6-1 and TRBJ2-7; D is possibly TRBD1 or TRBD2 (5 bases each). Trimming stripped 4 bases from V and 2 bases from J, with 12 bases between. Looked up from germline, CDR1 is MNHNS and CDR2 is SASEGT. The CDR3 runs 14 residues. The CDR3 sequence: CASSGSGAPYEQYF. The CDR3, as DNA: TGTGCCAGCAGTGGTTCCGGGGCCCCCTACGAGCAGTACTTC.

In its sample, this clonotype was seen many times. The chain employs TRBV12-3 or TRBV12-4 and TRBJ2-7; tentatively, D is TRBD1 (7 bases). The CDR3 has 15 residues. V lost 4 bases and J lost 6, with 19 bases in between. This CDR3 reads CASSSQGRGVCEQYF. In DNA, the CDR3 is TGTGCCAGCAGTTCTCAGGGCAGGGGGGTTTGCGAGCAGTACTTC.

This clonotype was seen repeatedly, ten times or more. The CDR3 sequence is CASSPGTARNEQYF. CDR3 sequence (DNA): TGTGCCAGCAGCCCTGGGACAGCACGAAACGAGCAGTACTTC. The chain couples TRBV12-3 or TRBV12-4 to TRBJ2-7; TRBD1 matches 7 bases. Trimming removed 6 bases from V and 5 bases from J; junction bases left unmatched: 10. This CDR3 contains 14 residues.

The table lists this clonotype with a few counts. V and J are TRBV24-1 and TRBJ2-3; 10 bases map to TRBD1. V trimming: 11 bases; J trimming: 5 bases; junction bases outside the gene matches: 6. The CDR3 is 13 amino acids. Germline V CDR1 and CDR2: KGHDR, SFDVKD. The CDR3 nucleotides read TGTGCCAGCTCGGACAGGGGGGTAGATACGCAGTATTTT. This translates into CASSDRGVDTQYF.

This clonotype has ten or more counts. The CDR3 loop reads CASSFQGARGEAFF. In nucleotides, the CDR3 is TGTGCCAGCAGTTTTCAGGGGGCGCGGGGTGAAGCTTTCTTT. This rearrangement joins TRBV28 to TRBJ1-1, with 8 bases that match TRBD1. After removal of 3 bases from V and 7 bases from J, the junction contained 7 bases not matched to a gene. CDR1 is MDHEN and CDR2 is SYDVKM in the germline V gene. The CDR3 consists of 14 residues.

With respect to this clonotype: Given a much more abundant clone one base away, this may be a read error. The chain combines TRBV15 with TRBJ2-7; D possibly uses TRBD1 or TRBD2 (5 bases each). Germline CDR1 reads LNHNV; CDR2 reads YYDKDF (reference sequence). Trimming cost V 1 base and J 5 bases, with 15 bases left between them. This CDR3 spans 15 amino acids. The CDR3 region is CATSRGAGTLDEQYF. CDR3 bases: TGTGCCACCAGCAGAGGGGCAGGGACGTTGGACGAGCAGTACTTC. Together with reference TRBV15 and TRBJ2-7, the CDR3 gives the full variable domain: DAMVIQNPRYQVTQFGKPVTLSCSQTLNHNVMYWYQQKSSQAPKLLFHYYDKDFNNEADTPDNFQSRRPNTSFCFLDIRSPGLGDTAMYLCATSRGAGTLDEQYFGPGTRLTVT.

This clonotype was seen at least ten times. The chain employs TRBV2 and TRBJ2-3; D is tentatively TRBD1 or TRBD2 (5 bases each). V was shortened by 8 bases and J by 6 bases, with 15 bases between the two germline ends. This CDR3 has 13 amino acids. Germline V lookup: CDR1 SNHLY, CDR2 FYNNEI. The CDR3 nucleotides are TGTGCCAGCGAAGCGGAAGAGGGGGATACGCAGTATTTT. As protein: CASEAEEGDTQYF.

This clonotype has a count of ten or more. The rearrangement joins TRBV27 to TRBJ2-3; TRBD2 aligns across 8 bases. CDR1 and CDR2 (germline): MNHEY, SMNVEV (reference sequence). The CDR3 consists of 19 residues. Trimming cost V 0 bases and J 0 bases; bases outside gene matches: 11. The CDR3 DNA reads TGTGCCAGCAGTTTATCCTCCACCCGAGCGGGAGAAAGCACAGATACGCAGTATTTT. It encodes CASSLSSTRAGESTDTQYF.

A few counts support this clonotype. This chain's CDR3 is CASSGTAVLSRYEQYF. The CDR3 DNA follows: TGTGCCAGCAGCGGGACCGCGGTCCTATCTCGCTACGAGCAGTACTTC. The V and J genes are TRBV14 and TRBJ2-7; D possibly uses TRBD1 or TRBD2 (5 bases each). This CDR3 comprises 16 residues. Trimming pared 5 bases from V and 3 bases from J, leaving 20 bases between. Germline V gene lookup returns CDR1 SGHDN and CDR2 FVKESK.

This clonotype was recorded a few times. It may be a read error: a sequence one base away is much more abundant. The chain joins TRBV30 to TRBJ2-1; D call uncertain. Germline-derived CDR1 and CDR2 are GTSNPN and SVGIG (reference sequence). The CDR3 runs to 11 residues. Trimming took 2 bases from V and 12 from J, leaving 11 bases between them. For the CDR3, the DNA is TGTGCCTGGAGTCGAGGCGCCGGGCAGTTCTTC. Amino acid sequence: CAWSRGAGQFF.

The sample holds a few counts of this clonotype. The V and J genes are TRBV12-3 or TRBV12-4 and TRBJ1-5; TRBD1 agrees at 11 bases. This CDR3 is 17 amino acids long. Germline trimming cut 5 bases from V and 3 bases from J; bases unmatched to any gene: 9. CDR3: CASSPRTGGDFNQPQHF. Here the CDR3 DNA reads TGTGCCAGCAGTCCCCGGACAGGGGGCGACTTCAATCAGCCCCAGCATTTT.

At least ten counts were recorded for this clonotype. V and J are TRBV28 and TRBJ1-2, with D hard to call. V was shortened by 7 bases and J by 7 bases, with 13 bases between the two germline ends. The CDR3 spans 12 residues. Germline V gene sequence: CDR1 MDHEN, CDR2 SYDVKM. CDR3 protein: CASTQDGFGYTF. In DNA, the CDR3 is TGTGCCAGCACTCAGGATGGATTTGGCTACACCTTC.